This TCR beta chain came from a study of blood T cells in healthy people across ages. The use of a sample-barcoded 5' primer and a J-beta primer mix characterized a second PCR of roughly 6 to 12 cycles. TCRdb independently ran MiXCR on the 5' RACE reads; one entry per CDR3 protein. The data contain 1.8 million or so distinct CDR3 sequences, approximately 40% of them singletons. This clonotype occurred a few times. CDR3 length: 16 amino acids. The germline V gene encodes CDR1 KGHSH and CDR2 LQKENI. Trimming cost V 0 bases and J 3 bases; bases outside gene matches: 5. This TCR was sampled from a human donor in good health. The V and J genes are TRBV18 and TRBJ2-3, with 8 bases identical to TRBD1. Sequenced input: blood. For the CDR3, the DNA is TGTGCCAGCTCACCACCCGACAGGGGAATGACAGATACGCAGTATTTT. Its translation: CASSPPDRGMTDTQYF.